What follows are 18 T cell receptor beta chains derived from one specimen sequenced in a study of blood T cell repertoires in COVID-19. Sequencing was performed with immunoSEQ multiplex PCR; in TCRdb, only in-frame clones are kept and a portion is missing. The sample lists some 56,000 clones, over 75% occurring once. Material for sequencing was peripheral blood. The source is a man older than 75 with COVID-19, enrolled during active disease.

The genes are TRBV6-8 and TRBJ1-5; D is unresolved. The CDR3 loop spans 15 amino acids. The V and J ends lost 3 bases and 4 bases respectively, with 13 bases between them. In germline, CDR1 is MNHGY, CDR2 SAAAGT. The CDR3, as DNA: TGTGCCAGCAGTTATCGAGGTCCTGGTAATCAGCCCCAGCATTTT. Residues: CASSYRGPGNQPQHF.

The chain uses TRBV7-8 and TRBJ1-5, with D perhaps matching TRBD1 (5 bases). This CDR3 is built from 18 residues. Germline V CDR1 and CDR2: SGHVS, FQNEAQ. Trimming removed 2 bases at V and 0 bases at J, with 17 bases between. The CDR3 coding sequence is TGTGCCAGCAGCTTATTCGACAGTAAGATTTATAGCAATCAGCCCCAGCATTTT. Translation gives CASSLFDSKIYSNQPQHF.

The CDR3 nucleotides are TGTGCCAGCAGCTTAGTTGGGGGGACTAGCGGGGTCAGCTCCTACGAGCAGTACGTC. It translates to CASSLVGGTSGVSSYEQYV. V gene TRBV7-8 combines with J gene TRBJ2-7; 13 bases are shared with TRBD2. V was pared by 1 base and J by 0 bases, with 9 bases of the junction left unmatched. This CDR3 region has 19 residues. CDR1 is SGHVS, CDR2 FQNEAQ, per germline.

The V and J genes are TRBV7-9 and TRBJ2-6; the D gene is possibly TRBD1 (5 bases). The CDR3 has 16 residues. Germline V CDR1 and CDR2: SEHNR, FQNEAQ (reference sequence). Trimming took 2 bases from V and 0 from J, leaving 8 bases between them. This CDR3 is CASSLRQGSGANVLTF. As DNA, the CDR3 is TGTGCCAGCAGCTTACGGCAGGGCTCTGGGGCCAACGTCCTGACTTTC.

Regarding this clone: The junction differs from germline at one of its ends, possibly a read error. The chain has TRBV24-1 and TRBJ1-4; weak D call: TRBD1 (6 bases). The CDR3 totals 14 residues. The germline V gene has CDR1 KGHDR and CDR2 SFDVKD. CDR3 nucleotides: TGTGCCACCAGTGTTTTGGGGGGCGGTGAAAAACTGTTTTTT. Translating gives CATSVLGGGEKLFF.

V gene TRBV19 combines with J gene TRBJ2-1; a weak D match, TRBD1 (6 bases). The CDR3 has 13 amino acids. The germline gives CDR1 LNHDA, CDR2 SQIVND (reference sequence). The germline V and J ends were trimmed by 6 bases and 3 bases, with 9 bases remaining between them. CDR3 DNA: TGTGCCAGTAGGGACAGTCACTACAATGAGCAGTTCTTC. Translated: CASRDSHYNEQFF.

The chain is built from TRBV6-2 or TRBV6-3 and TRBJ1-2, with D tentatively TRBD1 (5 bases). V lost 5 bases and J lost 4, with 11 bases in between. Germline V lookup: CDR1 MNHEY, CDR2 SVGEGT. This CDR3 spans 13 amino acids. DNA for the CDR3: TGTGCCAGCAGTCAAGGGGTCTTCTATGGCTACACCTTC. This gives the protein CASSQGVFYGYTF.

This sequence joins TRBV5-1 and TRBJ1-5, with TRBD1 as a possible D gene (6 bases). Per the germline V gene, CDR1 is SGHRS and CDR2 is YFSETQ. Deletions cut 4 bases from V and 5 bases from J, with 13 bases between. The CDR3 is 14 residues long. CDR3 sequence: CASSLETGYQPQHF. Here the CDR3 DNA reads TGCGCCAGCAGCCTGGAGACAGGCTATCAGCCCCAGCATTTT. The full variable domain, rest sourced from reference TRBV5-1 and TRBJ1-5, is KAGVTQTPRYLIKTRGQQVTLSCSPISGHRSVSWYQQTPGQGLQFLFEYFSETQRNKGNFPGRFSGRQFSNSRSEMNVSTLELGDSALYLCASSLETGYQPQHFGDGTRLSIL.

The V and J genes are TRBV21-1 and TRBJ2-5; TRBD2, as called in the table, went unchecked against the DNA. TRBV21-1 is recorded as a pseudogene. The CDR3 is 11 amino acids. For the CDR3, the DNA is TGTGCCAGCAAGCGGCCAGAGACCCAGTACTTC. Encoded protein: CASKRPETQYF.

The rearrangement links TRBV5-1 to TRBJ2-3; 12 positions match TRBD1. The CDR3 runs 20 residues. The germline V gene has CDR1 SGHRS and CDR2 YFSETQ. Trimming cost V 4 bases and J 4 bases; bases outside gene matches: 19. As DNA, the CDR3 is TGCGCCAGCAGCAAACGTCCGGGACAGGGGGCGATAAGGGTTGCAGATACGCAGTATTTT. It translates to CASSKRPGQGAIRVADTQYF.

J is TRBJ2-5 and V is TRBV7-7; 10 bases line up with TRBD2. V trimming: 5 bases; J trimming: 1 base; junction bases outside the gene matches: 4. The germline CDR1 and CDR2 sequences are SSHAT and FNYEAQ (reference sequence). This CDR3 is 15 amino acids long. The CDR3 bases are TGTGCCAGCAGCAATAGCGGGGGGCCCCAAGAGACCCAGTACTTC. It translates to CASSNSGGPQETQYF.

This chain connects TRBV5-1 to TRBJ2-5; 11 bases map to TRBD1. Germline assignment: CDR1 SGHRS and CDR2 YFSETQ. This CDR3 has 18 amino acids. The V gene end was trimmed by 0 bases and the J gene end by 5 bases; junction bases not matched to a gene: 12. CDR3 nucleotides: TGCGCCAGCAGCTTGGCTGGGACAGGGGGACCGGTAGTGGAGACCCAGTACTTC. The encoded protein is CASSLAGTGGPVVETQYF.

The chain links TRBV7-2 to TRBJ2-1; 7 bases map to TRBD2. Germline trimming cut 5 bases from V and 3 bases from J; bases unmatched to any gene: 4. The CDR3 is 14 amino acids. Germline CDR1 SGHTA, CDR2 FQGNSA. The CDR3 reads CASSHGLGYNEQFF. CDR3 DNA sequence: TGTGCCAGCAGCCATGGACTAGGCTACAATGAGCAGTTCTTC.

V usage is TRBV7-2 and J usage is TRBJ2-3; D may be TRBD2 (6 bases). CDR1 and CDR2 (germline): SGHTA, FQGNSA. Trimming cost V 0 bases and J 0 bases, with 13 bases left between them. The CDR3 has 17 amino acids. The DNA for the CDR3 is TGTGCCAGCAGCTTAGCGCGGAGCGGGCCTAGCACAGATACGCAGTATTTT. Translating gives CASSLARSGPSTDTQYF.

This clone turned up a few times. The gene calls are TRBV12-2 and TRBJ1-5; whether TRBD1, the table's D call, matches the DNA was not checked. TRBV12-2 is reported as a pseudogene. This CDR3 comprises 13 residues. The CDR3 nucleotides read TGTGCAAGTCCGAACAGGGAGCACCAGCCCCAGCATTTT. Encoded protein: CASPNREHQPQHF.

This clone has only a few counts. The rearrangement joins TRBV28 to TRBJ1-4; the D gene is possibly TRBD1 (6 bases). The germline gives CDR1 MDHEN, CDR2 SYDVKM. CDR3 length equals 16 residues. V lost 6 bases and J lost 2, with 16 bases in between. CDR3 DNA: TGTGCCAGCAGCACGTTAGGGACATTGACTAATGAAAAACTGTTTTTT. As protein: CASSTLGTLTNEKLFF.

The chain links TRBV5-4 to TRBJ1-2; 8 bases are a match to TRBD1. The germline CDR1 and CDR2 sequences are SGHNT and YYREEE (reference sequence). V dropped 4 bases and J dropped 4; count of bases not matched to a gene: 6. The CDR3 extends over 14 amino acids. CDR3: CASSLTGAPYGYTF. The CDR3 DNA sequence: TGTGCCAGCAGCCTGACAGGGGCCCCCTATGGCTACACCTTC.

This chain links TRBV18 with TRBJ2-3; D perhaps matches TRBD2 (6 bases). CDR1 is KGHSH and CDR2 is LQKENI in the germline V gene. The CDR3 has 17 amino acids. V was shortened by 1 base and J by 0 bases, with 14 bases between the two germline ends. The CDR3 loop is CASSPLGTSSSTDTQYF. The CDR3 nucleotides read TGTGCCAGCTCACCACTTGGGACTTCGTCTAGCACAGATACGCAGTATTTT.